This TCR beta chain was recorded in a study of siplizumab effects on memory and regulatory T cells (dated by TCRdb to the late 2010s). Regarding the complete study: The study examined how the anti-CD2 antibody siplizumab affects alloreactive T-cell subsets in allogeneic mixed lymphocyte reactions built from human PBMCs.

Sorted unstimulated T cells and proliferating T cells recovered from mixed lymphocyte reactions underwent TCRbeta CDR3 sequencing. Fresh whole blood from about eleven HLA-typed healthy donors served as the source for isolating PBMCs. About this clone itself: No antigen is known for it. Base qualities are missing; no much larger clone stands one base away.

The library was prepared using the immunoSEQ multiplex PCR assay. Each sample had roughly 100,000 TCR templates assayed by the deep sequencing platform. Genomic DNA extracted from sorted T cells was used for TCRbeta CDR3 sequencing. As for the original processing: The R programming language was used for clonal analysis of TCRbeta CDR3 data. Alloreactive CD4+ and CD8+ clones were defined by comparing unstimulated samples with post-reaction CFSE-low samples. Alloreactive CD4+ clones were assigned to regulatory or non-regulatory origin by matching sequences to sorted unstimulated Treg and non-Treg repertoires. Sourced from immuneACCESS, this table was stored by TCRdb with only in-frame sequences that have V and J called. A share of the clones is absent; for the studies checked, an unresolved V gene accounts for under half, and the remainder has no known explanation. V and J calls and clone size are as listed in that table; D and trimming were resolved from the DNA. In this sample the table shows more than 50,000 clones, approximately 95% of which occur a single time. Around two fifths of the sample rests with the top ten.

The germline V end is reduced by 6 bases and the J end by 8 bases; junction bases left unmatched: 7. CDR1 and CDR2, per the germline V gene, are MNHEY and SVGAGI. The CDR3, from cysteine to phenylalanine, totals 14 residues. Only the CDR3 DNA is retained, 42 bases long and in frame from the first base. The investigation overall reported the following: In reactions with siplizumab, an average of around 70% of mappable alloreactive CD4+ clones were Treg-derived, compared with 25% to 30% in control reactions. For roughly 75-96% of proliferating CD4+ or CD8+ clones, no naive or memory phenotype could be assigned. Whether proliferating Tregs from siplizumab cultures were suppressive was not functionally confirmed. Because sequences below about 10^-5 frequency were poorly captured, only a minor fraction of alloreactive clones could be mapped to unstimulated subsets. The cumulative frequency of alloreactive sequences that could be traced back to unstimulated CD4+ memory T cells was significantly reduced by siplizumab. Greater diversity appeared to be present in unstimulated naive T cells than in memory T cells, and a substantial contribution to the alloresponse seemed to be made by naive cells.

The sequencing input was CD8+ T cells sorted from blood. The sequence was collected from a human donor in good health. The chain uses TRBV6-5 and TRBJ1-4; 9 central bases correspond to TRBD1. The CDR3 in this case is CASSNRGLGEKLFF. The nucleotide sequence reads TGTGCCAGCAGCAACAGGGGGCTAGGGGAAAAACTGTTTTTT.